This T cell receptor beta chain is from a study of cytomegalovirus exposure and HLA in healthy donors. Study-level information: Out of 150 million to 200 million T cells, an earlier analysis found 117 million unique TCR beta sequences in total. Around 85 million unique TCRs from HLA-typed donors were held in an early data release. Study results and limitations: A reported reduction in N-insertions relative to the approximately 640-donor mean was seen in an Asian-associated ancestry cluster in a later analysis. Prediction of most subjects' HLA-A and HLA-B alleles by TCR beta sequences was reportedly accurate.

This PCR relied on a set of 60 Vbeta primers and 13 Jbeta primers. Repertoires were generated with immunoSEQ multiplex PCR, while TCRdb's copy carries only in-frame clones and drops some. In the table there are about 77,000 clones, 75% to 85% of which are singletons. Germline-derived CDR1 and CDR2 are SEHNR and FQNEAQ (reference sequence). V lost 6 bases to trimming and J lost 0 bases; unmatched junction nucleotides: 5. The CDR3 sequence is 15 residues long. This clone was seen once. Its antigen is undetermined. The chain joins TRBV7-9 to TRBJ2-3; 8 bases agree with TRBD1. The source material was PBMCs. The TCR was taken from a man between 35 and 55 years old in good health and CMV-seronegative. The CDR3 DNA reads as TGTGCCAGCAGGCCTACAGGGGGTAGCACAGATACGCAGTATTTT. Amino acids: CASRPTGGSTDTQYF.